The clone carrying this T cell receptor (beta chain) was seen a few times. Its antigen is currently unknown. Method: immunoSEQ multiplex PCR; TCRdb's copy keeps in-frame clones and lacks some. The table lists tens of thousands of clones, more than 70% of them singletons. CDR1 and CDR2 from the germline V gene are SGHRS and YFSETQ. This CDR3 contains 17 residues. The germline V and J ends were trimmed by 0 bases and 1 base, with 16 bases remaining between them. The data are from a study of vaccination effects on CD4 cells after COVID-19. Study-wide results and caveats: Whether induced by infection or by vaccine, clones showed marked clonal contraction late after vaccination.

Viral peptide pool expansion of antigen-specific CD4+ T cells preceded sequencing in the ViraFEST assay. Upon completion of more than eight days in culture, CD4+ T cells were isolated. In the vaccine recipients, nucleocapsid antibodies were negative and there was no prior SARS-CoV-2 infection. At days 3 and 7, half of the medium was exchanged for IL-2 medium. The material sequenced was CD4+ T cells from PBMCs cultured with HCoV-NL63 spike peptides, taken before COVID-19 vaccination. The sequence was collected from a human donor who received a COVID-19 vaccine. The J gene is TRBJ1-1, the V gene TRBV5-1; D is unclear. This chain's CDR3 is CASSLGPAGLANTEAFF. CDR3 in DNA: TGCGCCAGCAGCTTGGGTCCGGCTGGTCTGGCGAACACTGAAGCTTTCTTT.